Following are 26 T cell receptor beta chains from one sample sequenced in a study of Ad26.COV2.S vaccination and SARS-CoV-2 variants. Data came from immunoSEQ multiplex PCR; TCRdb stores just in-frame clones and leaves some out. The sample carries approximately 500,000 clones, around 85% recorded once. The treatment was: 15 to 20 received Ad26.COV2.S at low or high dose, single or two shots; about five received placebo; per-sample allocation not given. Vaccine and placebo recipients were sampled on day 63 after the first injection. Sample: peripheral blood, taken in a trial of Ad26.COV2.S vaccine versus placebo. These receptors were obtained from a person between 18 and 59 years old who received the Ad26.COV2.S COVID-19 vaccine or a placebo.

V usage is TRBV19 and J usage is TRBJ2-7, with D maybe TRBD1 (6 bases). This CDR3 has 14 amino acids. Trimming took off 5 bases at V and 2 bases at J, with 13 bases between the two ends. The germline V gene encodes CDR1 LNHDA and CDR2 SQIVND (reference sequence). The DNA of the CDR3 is TGTGCCAGTAGTGTTCAGGGGCCACCCTACGAGCAGTACTTC. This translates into CASSVQGPPYEQYF.

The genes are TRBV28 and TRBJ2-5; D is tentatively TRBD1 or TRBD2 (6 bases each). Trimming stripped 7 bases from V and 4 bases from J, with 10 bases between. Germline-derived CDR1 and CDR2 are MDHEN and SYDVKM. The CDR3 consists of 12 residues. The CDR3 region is CASISGAETQYF. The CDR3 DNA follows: TGTGCCAGCATCTCGGGGGCAGAGACCCAGTACTTC.

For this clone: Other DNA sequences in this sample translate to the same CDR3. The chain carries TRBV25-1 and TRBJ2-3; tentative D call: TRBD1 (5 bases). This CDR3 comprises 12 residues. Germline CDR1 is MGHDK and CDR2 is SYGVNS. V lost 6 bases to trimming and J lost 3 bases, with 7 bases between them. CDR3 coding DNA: TGTGCCAGCAGCCCAGGGACAGATACGCAGTATTTT. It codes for CASSPGTDTQYF.

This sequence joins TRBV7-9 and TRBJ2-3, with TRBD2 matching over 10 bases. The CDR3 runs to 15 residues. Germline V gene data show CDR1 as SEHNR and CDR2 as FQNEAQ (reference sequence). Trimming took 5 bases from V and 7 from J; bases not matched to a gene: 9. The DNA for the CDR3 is TGTGCCAGCAGCCCGTCGATACTAGCGGGGCATACGCAGTATTTT. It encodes CASSPSILAGHTQYF.

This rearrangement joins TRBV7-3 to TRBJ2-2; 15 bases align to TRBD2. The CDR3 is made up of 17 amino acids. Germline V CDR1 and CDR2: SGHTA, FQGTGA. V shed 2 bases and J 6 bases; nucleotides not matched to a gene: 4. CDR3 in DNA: TGTGCCAGCAGCTTAGTTGGACTAGCGGGAGGGTCCGGGGAGCTGTTTTTT. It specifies CASSLVGLAGGSGELFF.

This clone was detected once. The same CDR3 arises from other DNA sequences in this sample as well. CDR3 bases: TGTGCCAGCAGCCAAGAGGAGACCCAGTACTTC. Amino acids: CASSQEETQYF. The rearrangement uses TRBV3-1 (or the pseudogene TRBV3-2) and TRBJ2-5; D not certain. Germline V CDR1 and CDR2: LGHDT, YNNKEL (reference sequence). V lost 0 bases, J lost 5 bases, and 1 base lay in between. The CDR3 has 11 residues.

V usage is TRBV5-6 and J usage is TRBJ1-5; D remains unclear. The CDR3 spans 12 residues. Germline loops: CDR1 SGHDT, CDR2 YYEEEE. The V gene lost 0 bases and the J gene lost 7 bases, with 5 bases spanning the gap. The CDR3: CASSLVDQPQHF. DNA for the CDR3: TGTGCCAGCAGCTTGGTGGACCAGCCCCAGCATTTT.

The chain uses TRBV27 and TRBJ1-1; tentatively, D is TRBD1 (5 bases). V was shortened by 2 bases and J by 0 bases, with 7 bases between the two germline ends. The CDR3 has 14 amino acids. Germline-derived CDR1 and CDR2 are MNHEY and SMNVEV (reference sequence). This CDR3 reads CASSLDSLNTEAFF. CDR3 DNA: TGTGCCAGCAGTTTAGACAGCCTGAACACTGAAGCTTTCTTT.

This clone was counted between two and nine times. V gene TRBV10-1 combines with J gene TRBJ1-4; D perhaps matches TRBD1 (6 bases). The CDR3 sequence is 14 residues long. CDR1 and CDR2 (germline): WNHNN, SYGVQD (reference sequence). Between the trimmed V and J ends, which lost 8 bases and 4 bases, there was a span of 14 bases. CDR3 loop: CASLGGLFNEKLFF. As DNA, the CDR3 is TGCGCCAGCCTGGGGGGGCTGTTTAATGAAAAACTGTTTTTT.

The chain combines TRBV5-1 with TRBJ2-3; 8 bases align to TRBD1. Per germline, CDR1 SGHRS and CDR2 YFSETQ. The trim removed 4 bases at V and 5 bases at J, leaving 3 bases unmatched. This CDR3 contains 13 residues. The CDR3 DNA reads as TGCGCCAGCAGCCGACAGGGGAGAGATACGCAGTATTTT. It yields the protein CASSRQGRDTQYF.

The CDR3 here is CASSPMREGQPQHF. The CDR3 DNA follows: TGTGCCAGCTCACCAATGAGGGAAGGCCAGCCCCAGCATTTT. This chain connects TRBV18 to TRBJ1-5; no reliable D call. V was clipped by 2 bases and J by 7 bases, with 12 bases between them. Germline CDR1 KGHSH, CDR2 LQKENI. This CDR3 region has 14 residues.

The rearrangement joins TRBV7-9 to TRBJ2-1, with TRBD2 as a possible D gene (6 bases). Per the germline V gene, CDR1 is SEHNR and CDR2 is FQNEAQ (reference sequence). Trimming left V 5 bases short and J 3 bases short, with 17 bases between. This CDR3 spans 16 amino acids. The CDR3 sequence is CASSLGARGDYNEQFF. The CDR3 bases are TGTGCCAGCAGCCTCGGAGCGCGGGGAGACTACAATGAGCAGTTCTTC.

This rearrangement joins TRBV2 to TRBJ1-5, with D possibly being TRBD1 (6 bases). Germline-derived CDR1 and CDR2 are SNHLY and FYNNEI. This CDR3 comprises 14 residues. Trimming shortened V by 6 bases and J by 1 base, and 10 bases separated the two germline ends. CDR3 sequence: CASSYTGSNQPQHF. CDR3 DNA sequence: TGTGCCAGCAGCTATACAGGGAGCAATCAGCCCCAGCATTTT.

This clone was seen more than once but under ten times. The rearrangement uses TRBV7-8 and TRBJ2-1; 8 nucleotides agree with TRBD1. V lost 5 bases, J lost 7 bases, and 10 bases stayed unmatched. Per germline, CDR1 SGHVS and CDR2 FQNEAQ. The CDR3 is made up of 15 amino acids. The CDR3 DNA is TGTGCCAGCAGCCCCGTACTCAGGGGGCGGAATGAGCAGTTCTTC. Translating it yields CASSPVLRGRNEQFF. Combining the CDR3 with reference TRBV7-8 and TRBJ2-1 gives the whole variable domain GAGVSQSPRYKVAKRGQDVALRCDPISGHVSLFWYQQALGQGPEFLTYFQNEAQLDKSGLPSDRFFAERPEGSVSTLKIQRTQQEDSAVYLCASSPVLRGRNEQFFGPGTRLTVL.

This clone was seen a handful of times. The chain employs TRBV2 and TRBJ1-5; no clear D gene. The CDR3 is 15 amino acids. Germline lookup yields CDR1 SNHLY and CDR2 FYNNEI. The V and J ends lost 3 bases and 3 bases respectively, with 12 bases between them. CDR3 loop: CASSDGSTYNQPQHF. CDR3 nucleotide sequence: TGTGCCAGCAGTGACGGCAGCACCTACAATCAGCCCCAGCATTTT.

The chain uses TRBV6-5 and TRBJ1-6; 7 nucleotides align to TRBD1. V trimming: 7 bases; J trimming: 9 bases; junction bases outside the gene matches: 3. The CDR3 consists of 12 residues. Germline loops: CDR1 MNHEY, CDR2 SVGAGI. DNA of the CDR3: TGTGCCAGCACCACAGGGGTTTCACCCCTCCACTTT. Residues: CASTTGVSPLHF.

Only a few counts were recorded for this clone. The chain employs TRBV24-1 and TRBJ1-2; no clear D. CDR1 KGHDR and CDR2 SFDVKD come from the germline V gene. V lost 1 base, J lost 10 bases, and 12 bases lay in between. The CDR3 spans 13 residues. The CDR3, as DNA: TGTGCCACCAGTGATTTTTGGGCAAGCGACTACACCTTC. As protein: CATSDFWASDYTF.

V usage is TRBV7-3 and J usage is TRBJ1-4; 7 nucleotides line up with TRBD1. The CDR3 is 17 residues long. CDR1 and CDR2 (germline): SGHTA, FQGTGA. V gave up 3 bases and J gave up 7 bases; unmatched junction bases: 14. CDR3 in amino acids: CASSLRVPGTEREKLFF. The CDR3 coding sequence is TGTGCCAGCAGCTTGAGGGTGCCCGGGACAGAGCGTGAAAAACTGTTTTTT.

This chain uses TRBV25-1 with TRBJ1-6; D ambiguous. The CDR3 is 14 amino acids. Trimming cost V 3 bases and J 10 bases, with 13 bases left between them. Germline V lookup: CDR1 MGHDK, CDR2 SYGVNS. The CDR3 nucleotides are TGTGCCAGCAGTGACTTAAGTAGGTTCTCACCCCTCCACTTT. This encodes CASSDLSRFSPLHF.

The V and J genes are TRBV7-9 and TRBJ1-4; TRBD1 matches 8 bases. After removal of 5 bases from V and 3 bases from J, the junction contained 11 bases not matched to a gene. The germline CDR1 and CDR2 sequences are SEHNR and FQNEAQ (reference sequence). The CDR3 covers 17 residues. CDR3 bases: TGTGCCAGCAGCCTCCGGACAGGGCGGGGAGCTAATGAAAAACTGTTTTTT. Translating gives CASSLRTGRGANEKLFF. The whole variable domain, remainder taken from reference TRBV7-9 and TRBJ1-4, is DTGVSQNPRHKITKRGQNVTFRCDPISEHNRLYWYRQTLGQGPEFLTYFQNEAQLEKSRLLSDRFSAERPKGSFSTLEIQRTEQGDSAMYLCASSLRTGRGANEKLFFGSGTQLSVL.

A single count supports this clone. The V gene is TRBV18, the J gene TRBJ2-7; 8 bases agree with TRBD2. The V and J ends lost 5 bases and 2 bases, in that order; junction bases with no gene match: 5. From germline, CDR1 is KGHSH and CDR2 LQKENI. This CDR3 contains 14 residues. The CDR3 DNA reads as TGTGCCAGCTCAGTTAGCGGGACCGCCTACGAGCAGTACTTC. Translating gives CASSVSGTAYEQYF.

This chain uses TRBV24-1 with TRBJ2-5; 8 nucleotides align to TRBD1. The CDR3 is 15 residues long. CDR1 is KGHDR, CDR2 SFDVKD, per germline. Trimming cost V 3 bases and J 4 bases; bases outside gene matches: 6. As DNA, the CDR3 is TGTGCCACCAGTGATCCGGGACAGGAGACAGAGACCCAGTACTTC. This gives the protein CATSDPGQETETQYF.

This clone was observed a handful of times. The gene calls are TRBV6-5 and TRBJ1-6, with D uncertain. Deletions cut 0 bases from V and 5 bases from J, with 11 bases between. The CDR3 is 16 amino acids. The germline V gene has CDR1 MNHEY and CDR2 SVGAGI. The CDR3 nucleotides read TGTGCCAGCAGTTACTCTGTCGGGAATCATAATTCACCCCTCCACTTT. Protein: CASSYSVGNHNSPLHF.

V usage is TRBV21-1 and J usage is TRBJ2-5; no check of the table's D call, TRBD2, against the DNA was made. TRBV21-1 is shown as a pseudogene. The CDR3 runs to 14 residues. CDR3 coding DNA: TGTGCCAGCAGCAAAGTTCGCGCTCGGGAGACCCAGTACTTC. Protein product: CASSKVRARETQYF.

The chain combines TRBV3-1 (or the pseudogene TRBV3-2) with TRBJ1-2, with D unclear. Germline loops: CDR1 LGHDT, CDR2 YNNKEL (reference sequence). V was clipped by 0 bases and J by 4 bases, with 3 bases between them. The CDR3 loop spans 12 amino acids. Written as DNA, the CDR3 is TGTGCCAGCAGCCAAGAGGTCTATGGCTACACCTTC. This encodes CASSQEVYGYTF.

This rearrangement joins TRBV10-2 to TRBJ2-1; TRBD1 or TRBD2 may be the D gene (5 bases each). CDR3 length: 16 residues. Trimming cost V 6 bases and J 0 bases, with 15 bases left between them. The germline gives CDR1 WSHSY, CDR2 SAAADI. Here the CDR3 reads CASRGRGASSYNEQFF. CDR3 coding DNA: TGCGCCAGCAGGGGAAGGGGAGCGAGCTCCTACAATGAGCAGTTCTTC.